One sample yielded the 23 T cell receptor beta chains listed below, sequenced in a study of cytomegalovirus exposure and HLA in healthy donors. Primers for the PCR totalled 60 Vbeta and 13 Jbeta. The table came from immunoSEQ multiplex PCR; TCRdb's copy has only in-frame clones and leaves some out. The sample has about 140,000 clones; about 80% are singletons. Sequenced input: PBMCs. These receptors came from a middle-aged man in good health and CMV-seronegative.

The DNA of the CDR3 is TGTGCCAGCAGCCTAAATCCGGACAGGGCCCCCGAGCAGTACTTC. This codes for CASSLNPDRAPEQYF. V and J are TRBV21-1 and TRBJ2-7; TRBD1 reflects the table's D call only, with no check against the DNA. TRBV21-1 has pseudogene status. The CDR3 length is 15 residues.

J is TRBJ1-5 and V is TRBV6-5; no definite D call. V lost 2 bases and J lost 0, with 8 bases in between. The CDR3 totals 15 residues. Germline V gene sequence: CDR1 MNHEY, CDR2 SVGAGI. CDR3 loop: CASSYRRDSNQPQHF. In DNA form, the CDR3 reads TGTGCCAGCAGTTACCGGCGGGATAGCAATCAGCCCCAGCATTTT.

J is TRBJ2-7 and V is TRBV18, with D possibly TRBD1 on 6 matching bases. V gave up 2 bases and J gave up 4 bases, with 15 bases separating them. Germline V gene data show CDR1 as KGHSH and CDR2 as LQKENI. The CDR3 spans 15 residues. Written as DNA, the CDR3 is TGTGCCAGCTCACCAACCGGCAGGGGCACTTACGAGCAGTACTTC. As protein: CASSPTGRGTYEQYF.

This chain connects TRBV2 to TRBJ1-5; 9 bases map to TRBD1. CDR1 SNHLY and CDR2 FYNNEI come from the germline V gene. The V and J ends lost 6 bases and 11 bases, in that order; junction bases with no gene match: 8. The CDR3 length is 13 residues. The CDR3 protein is CASRPTGGRSQHF. The CDR3 DNA sequence: TGTGCCAGCAGACCGACAGGGGGAAGGTCCCAGCATTTT.

V gene TRBV2 combines with J gene TRBJ2-5; D is unclear. In germline, CDR1 is SNHLY, CDR2 FYNNEI. CDR3 length: 12 amino acids. V was clipped by 4 bases and J by 5 bases, with 8 bases between them. This CDR3 is CASSVIRETQYF. The CDR3 bases are TGTGCCAGCAGTGTGATCCGGGAGACCCAGTACTTC.

Details on this clone: An end of the junction differs from the germline gene, which may be a read error. J is TRBJ2-7 and V is TRBV7-7, with unresolved D. The germline V gene encodes CDR1 SSHAT and CDR2 FNYEAQ (reference sequence). The CDR3 covers 14 residues. The CDR3 sequence: CASSLAVSSYEQYF. The CDR3 nucleotides are TGTGCTAGCAGCTTAGCCGTGAGCTCCTACGAGCAGTACTTC.

This chain links TRBV28 with TRBJ1-3, with a weak D call TRBD1 (5 bases). This CDR3 spans 12 amino acids. V was clipped by 11 bases and J by 6 bases, with 14 bases between them. Germline lookup yields CDR1 MDHEN and CDR2 SYDVKM. The CDR3 reads CALQQGLNTIYF. In DNA, the CDR3 is TGTGCCCTCCAGCAGGGATTAAACACCATATATTTT.

The chain has TRBV5-1 and TRBJ1-3; perhaps TRBD1 as D (5 bases). The germline V gene encodes CDR1 SGHRS and CDR2 YFSETQ. V was cut by 3 bases and J by 0 bases, with 10 bases left in between. This CDR3 comprises 15 residues. CDR3: CASSSTGNSGNTIYF. The CDR3 DNA reads as TGCGCCAGCAGCTCCACAGGCAACTCTGGAAACACCATATATTTT.

V and J are TRBV9 and TRBJ1-4; a possible D gene is TRBD1 (5 bases). The germline V gene has CDR1 SGDLS and CDR2 YYNGEE. Trimming pared 4 bases from V and 4 bases from J, leaving 23 bases between. The CDR3 has 18 residues. The CDR3 DNA reads TGTGCCAGCAGCCCAAGGGGTTCTGGGGTCGGGGGTAATGAAAAACTGTTTTTT. It is translated as CASSPRGSGVGGNEKLFF.

DNA for the CDR3: TGCGCCAGCAGCAATGCGGGGGTCAAGGACATTCAGTACTTC. Amino acid sequence: CASSNAGVKDIQYF. The chain recombines TRBV5-1 with TRBJ2-4; 7 bases agree with TRBD2. V dropped 4 bases and J dropped 8; count of bases not matched to a gene: 9. CDR1 and CDR2 from the germline V gene are SGHRS and YFSETQ. This CDR3 comprises 14 residues.

This clone turned up a few times. The rearrangement uses TRBV5-5 and TRBJ1-3; no reliable D call. The CDR3 has 14 amino acids. V was trimmed by 3 bases and J by 2 bases, leaving 9 bases between them. Germline V gene data show CDR1 as SGHKS and CDR2 as YYEKEE (reference sequence). The CDR3 sequence is CASSSDTAGNTIYF. As DNA, the CDR3 is TGTGCCAGCAGCTCAGACACGGCTGGAAACACCATATATTTT. Combining the CDR3 with reference TRBV5-5 and TRBJ1-3 gives the whole variable domain DAGVTQSPTHLIKTRGQQVTLRCSPISGHKSVSWYQQVLGQGPQFIFQYYEKEERGRGNFPDRFSARQFPNYSSELNVNALLLGDSALYLCASSSDTAGNTIYFGEGSWLTVV.

The chain carries TRBV14 and TRBJ2-7; 10 bases match TRBD1. V shed 4 bases, J shed 4 bases, and the junction held 4 bases outside the gene matches. The CDR3 contains 14 residues. Germline CDR1 reads SGHDN; CDR2 reads FVKESK. The CDR3 protein is CASSLWTGGYEQYF. CDR3 in DNA: TGTGCCAGCAGCCTTTGGACAGGGGGTTACGAGCAGTACTTC.

This rearrangement joins TRBV21-1 to TRBJ1-3; the DNA was not used to check the table's D call, TRBD1. TRBV21-1 is described as a pseudogene. This CDR3 is built from 18 residues. CDR3 sequence reads: CASSTDQTGNCSGNTIYF. CDR3 nucleotide sequence: TGTGCCAGCAGCACCGACCAGACAGGGAACTGCTCTGGAAACACCATATATTTT.

V and J are TRBV7-9 and TRBJ2-5; D possibly corresponds to TRBD1 (5 bases). The V end lost 2 bases, the J end lost 5 bases, and 12 bases lay between the germline ends. Germline CDR1 SEHNR, CDR2 FQNEAQ (reference sequence). The CDR3 covers 14 residues. The CDR3 loop reads CASSLSGALETQYF. The CDR3, as DNA: TGTGCCAGCAGCTTATCTGGGGCGCTGGAGACCCAGTACTTC.

The chain is built from TRBV7-2 and TRBJ2-7, with D possibly matching TRBD1 (5 bases). This CDR3 has 14 amino acids. Per the germline V gene, CDR1 is SGHTA and CDR2 is FQGNSA. The V gene lost 5 bases and the J gene lost 0 bases, with 11 bases spanning the gap. The CDR3 is CASSLGHASYEQYF. As DNA, the CDR3 is TGTGCCAGCAGCCTCGGACACGCCTCCTACGAGCAGTACTTC. Filled out from reference TRBV7-2 and TRBJ2-7, the complete variable domain reads GAGVSQSPSNKVTEKGKDVELRCDPISGHTALYWYRQSLGQGLEFLIYFQGNSAPDKSGLPSDRFSAERTGGSVSTLTIQRTQQEDSAVYLCASSLGHASYEQYFGPGTRLTVT.

The gene calls are TRBV30 and TRBJ2-7; possibly TRBD1 for D (5 bases). The CDR3 runs 11 residues. Germline CDR1 GTSNPN, CDR2 SVGIG (reference sequence). Trimming took 5 bases from V and 2 from J, leaving 7 bases between them. The CDR3 protein is CAWAGTYEQYF. CDR3 bases: TGTGCCTGGGCAGGGACCTACGAGCAGTACTTC. Supplemented by reference TRBV30 and TRBJ2-7, the full variable domain reads SQTIHQWPATLVQPVGSPLSLECTVEGTSNPNLYWYRQAAGRGLQLLFYSVGIGQISSEVPQNLSASRPQDRQFILSSKKLLLSDSGFYLCAWAGTYEQYFGPGTRLTVT.

This chain joins TRBV6-1 and TRBJ1-5; a weak D match, TRBD1 (6 bases). Trimming left V 4 bases short and J 5 bases short, with 18 bases between. Germline V gives CDR1 MNHNS, CDR2 SASEGT. CDR3 length: 16 residues. CDR3 nucleotides: TGTGCCAGCAGTGTACGTCGACAGGTGGTCGATCAGCCCCAGCATTTT. It specifies CASSVRRQVVDQPQHF.

The chain links TRBV7-2 to TRBJ2-3; 13 bases line up with TRBD2. The ends lost 5 bases at V and 0 bases at J; junction bases unmatched: 2. The germline V gene encodes CDR1 SGHTA and CDR2 FQGNSA. The CDR3 sequence is 16 residues long. CDR3 sequence reads: CASSRTSGGSTDTQYF. The CDR3 DNA is TGTGCCAGCAGCCGGACTAGCGGGGGTAGCACAGATACGCAGTATTTT.

V and J are TRBV7-8 and TRBJ1-1; D unclear. Trimming stripped 1 base from V and 4 bases from J, with 7 bases between. The CDR3 runs to 13 residues. Looked up from germline, CDR1 is SGHVS and CDR2 is FQNEAQ. CDR3 nucleotides: TGTGCCAGCAGCTTAGGGGCAGGCACTGAAGCTTTCTTT. It yields the protein CASSLGAGTEAFF.

The chain uses TRBV19 and TRBJ2-1; 12 bases are a match to TRBD1. In germline, CDR1 is LNHDA, CDR2 SQIVND (reference sequence). Trimming at V came to 1 base and at J to 8 bases, leaving 3 bases not matched to a gene. This CDR3 spans 15 amino acids. In DNA, the CDR3 is TGTGCCAGTAGTATAGGGGGGACAGGGGGCTATGAGCAGTTCTTC. Translating it yields CASSIGGTGGYEQFF.

This chain uses TRBV25-1 with TRBJ1-1; TRBD1 might be the D (6 bases). Germline CDR1 and CDR2: MGHDK and SYGVNS. The V gene lost 8 bases and the J gene lost 11 bases, with 18 bases spanning the gap. The CDR3 contains 12 residues. This chain's CDR3 is CASEKYGQGAFF. The DNA for the CDR3 is TGTGCCAGCGAGAAGTACGGGCAGGGGGCTTTCTTT.

The chain recombines TRBV6-1 with TRBJ2-3; 7 bases are a match to TRBD1. Germline V gene lookup returns CDR1 MNHNS and CDR2 SASEGT. Trimming at V came to 3 bases and at J to 5 bases, leaving 2 bases not matched to a gene. The CDR3 spans 13 residues. The CDR3 coding sequence is TGTGCCAGCAGTGAGACAGGGAAAGATACGCAGTATTTT. This sequence encodes CASSETGKDTQYF.

This chain connects TRBV7-9 to TRBJ1-2; tentatively, D is TRBD1 (6 bases). This CDR3 is built from 14 residues. CDR1 is SEHNR and CDR2 is FQNEAQ in the germline V gene (reference sequence). V was trimmed by 5 bases and J by 7 bases, leaving 17 bases between them. In nucleotides, the CDR3 is TGTGCCAGCAGCCACCGGGACAAATGGACTGGCTACACCTTC. As protein: CASSHRDKWTGYTF.